This T cell receptor (beta chain) was captured in a study of Ad26.COV2.S vaccination and SARS-CoV-2 variants. About the study: Ad26.COV2.S shots went into the muscle once or twice, 56 days apart.

Data came from immunoSEQ multiplex PCR; TCRdb stores just in-frame clones and leaves some out. The table includes hundreds of thousands of clones, 87% detected once. V was cut by 11 bases and J by 2 bases, with 19 bases left in between. Per the germline V gene, CDR1 is SNHLY and CDR2 is FYNNEI. The length of the CDR3 is 14 residues. Specified treatment: 15 to 20 received Ad26.COV2.S at low or high dose, single or two shots; about 5 received placebo; per-sample allocation not given. Vaccine and placebo recipients were sampled on day 63 after the first injection. The sequenced sample was peripheral blood, obtained in a trial of Ad26.COV2.S vaccine versus placebo. The TCR comes from a person between 18 and 60 years old who received the Ad26.COV2.S COVID-19 vaccine or a placebo. This rearrangement joins TRBV2 to TRBJ2-7; D tentatively fits TRBD1 or TRBD2 (6 bases each). CDR3 sequence reads: CAGGAGAKPYEQYF. CDR3 DNA: TGTGCCGGAGGGGCAGGGGCCAAACCCTACGAGCAGTACTTC.